Shown below are 14 T cell receptor beta chains from a single sample sequenced in a study of T-cell memory formation after mild COVID-19. Via MiXCR, TCRdb re-called the 5' RACE reads, giving one row per CDR3 protein. This sample has more than 300,000 distinct CDR3 sequences, with 20% to 25% found just once. Sequences were obtained from PBMCs or a T cell subset sorted from them (not recorded which). These TCRs come from a man aged 18 to 29 who had mild COVID-19 (a few samples of this study predate the infection). Cell type and time point are not known.

The chain carries TRBV3-1 and TRBJ2-2, with 8 bases that match TRBD2. The V segment lost 2 bases and the J segment 4 bases; nucleotides outside the gene matches: 0. CDR3 length: 14 residues. The germline V gene has CDR1 LGHDT and CDR2 YNNKEL (reference sequence). CDR3 in DNA: TGTGCCAGCAGCCAACTAGCGGGCACCGGGGAGCTGTTTTTT. Residues: CASSQLAGTGELFF. The full variable domain, in which reference TRBV3-1 and TRBJ2-2 provide the parts outside the CDR3, is DTAVSQTPKYLVTQMGNDKSIKCEQNLGHDTMYWYKQDSKKFLKIMFSYNNKELIINETVPNRFSPKSPDKAHLNLHINSLELGDSAVYFCASSQLAGTGELFFGEGSRLTVL.

V usage is TRBV6-1 and J usage is TRBJ2-7; D may be TRBD2 (6 bases). The CDR3 has 13 amino acids. Germline V gene lookup returns CDR1 MNHNS and CDR2 SASEGT. The V end was cut by 6 bases, the J end by 2 bases, with 11 bases between. The DNA of the CDR3 is TGTGCCAGCAGCGGCGGGGTCGCCTACGAGCAGTACGTC. Translating it yields CASSGGVAYEQYV.

V gene TRBV7-9 combines with J gene TRBJ2-5; weak D call: TRBD2 (6 bases). Per germline, CDR1 SEHNR and CDR2 FQNEAQ (reference sequence). V lost 1 base and J lost 5, with 17 bases in between. CDR3 length: 16 residues. DNA for the CDR3: TGTGCCAGCAGCTTAGGGGTCGTAGGGCTAGCGGAGACCCAGTACTTC. Its translation: CASSLGVVGLAETQYF.

This rearrangement joins TRBV24-1 to TRBJ2-3, with D hard to call. The CDR3 contains 15 residues. Germline V lookup: CDR1 KGHDR, CDR2 SFDVKD. Deletions cut 2 bases from V and 4 bases from J, with 12 bases between. Here the CDR3 reads CATSDSTDPPDTQYF. The CDR3 coding sequence is TGTGCCACCAGTGATTCGACGGACCCTCCAGATACGCAGTATTTT.

A few counts support this clonotype. The chain recombines TRBV5-5 with TRBJ2-5; 7 bases are shared with TRBD1. This CDR3 region has 15 residues. Germline loops: CDR1 SGHKS, CDR2 YYEKEE (reference sequence). Unmatched junction bases numbered 6, after V lost 0 bases and J lost 4 bases. CDR3 in amino acids: CASSLEGGTLETQYF. CDR3 nucleotides: TGTGCCAGCAGCTTGGAAGGGGGCACTTTAGAGACCCAGTACTTC.

V usage is TRBV19 and J usage is TRBJ2-3, with 7 bases that match TRBD1. This CDR3 spans 15 amino acids. CDR1 is LNHDA and CDR2 is SQIVND in the germline V gene (reference sequence). V trimming: 6 bases; J trimming: 2 bases; junction bases outside the gene matches: 8. CDR3 in DNA: TGTGCCAGTAGCGCTGACAGGGATTACACAGATACGCAGTATTTT. Protein: CASSADRDYTDTQYF. Using reference TRBV19 and TRBJ2-3 for the parts outside the CDR3, the full variable domain is DGGITQSPKYLFRKEGQNVTLSCEQNLNHDAMYWYRQDPGQGLRLIYYSQIVNDFQKGDIAEGYSVSREKKESFPLTVTSAQKNPTAFYLCASSADRDYTDTQYFGPGTRLTVL.

Details on this clonotype: The junction departs from germline at one end; a sequencing error may be responsible. This chain connects TRBV5-4 to TRBJ1-4, with no clear D. The CDR3 contains 15 residues. Germline CDR1 reads SGHNT; CDR2 reads YYREEE (reference sequence). In nucleotides, the CDR3 is TGCGCCAGCAGCCAAGTTACGCCAACTAATGAAAAACTGTTTTTT. Its translation: CASSQVTPTNEKLFF. Combining the CDR3 with reference TRBV5-4 and TRBJ1-4 gives the whole variable domain ETGVTQSPTHLIKTRGQQVTLRCSSQSGHNTVSWYQQALGQGPQFIFQYYREEENGRGNFPPRFSGLQFPNYSSELNVNALELDDSALYLCASSQVTPTNEKLFFGSGTQLSVL.

This clonotype has only a few counts. J is TRBJ2-5 and V is TRBV6-6; the match to TRBD1 covers 8 bases. The CDR3 is 17 amino acids. CDR1 and CDR2 from the germline V gene are MNHNY and SVGAGI (reference sequence). V was pared by 0 bases and J by 1 base, with 7 bases of the junction left unmatched. CDR3 sequence (DNA): TGTGCCAGCAGTTACTCGATGGACAGGGTGGGCCAAGAGACCCAGTACTTC. Translated, it gives CASSYSMDRVGQETQYF.

CDR3 nucleotides: TGTGCCAGCAGTTACTCGAAGTTTGGGGGGCTCCGGGAGACCCAGTACTTC. Translation: CASSYSKFGGLRETQYF. The chain carries TRBV6-2 or TRBV6-3 and TRBJ2-5; D might be TRBD1 or TRBD2, each matching 6 bases. The ends were cut back, 0 bases at V and 5 bases at J, with 19 bases in the middle. This CDR3 spans 17 amino acids. Germline CDR1 reads MNHEY; CDR2 reads SVGEGT.

The table lists this clonotype with many counts. This chain links TRBV20-1 with TRBJ1-2; the match to TRBD1 covers 7 bases. Germline V lookup: CDR1 DFQATT, CDR2 SNEGSKA (reference sequence). This CDR3 has 11 amino acids. The chain's CDR3 is CVLWEGASYTF. The CDR3, as DNA: TGCGTCCTTTGGGAGGGGGCTAGCTACACCTTC.

The rearrangement uses TRBV28 and TRBJ2-1; D is unclear. Trimming pared 5 bases from V and 0 bases from J, leaving 14 bases between. The CDR3 has 16 amino acids. Looked up from germline, CDR1 is MDHEN and CDR2 is SYDVKM. CDR3 DNA sequence: TGTGCCAGCAGTACCTACCGGGCCCGCTCCTACAATGAGCAGTTCTTC. It translates to CASSTYRARSYNEQFF.

This clonotype was recorded a few times. The chain has TRBV5-1 and TRBJ1-6; no definite D call. From germline, CDR1 is SGHRS and CDR2 YFSETQ. The length of the CDR3 is 13 residues. The V end lost 5 bases, the J end lost 7 bases, and 10 bases lay between the germline ends. The CDR3 loop is CASRKGENSPLHF. Here the CDR3 DNA reads TGCGCCAGCAGGAAGGGCGAGAATTCACCCCTCCACTTT.

The J gene is TRBJ1-1, the V gene TRBV7-3; D call uncertain. V was pared by 5 bases and J by 7 bases, with 11 bases between. Germline-derived CDR1 and CDR2 are SGHTA and FQGTGA. CDR3 length equals 12 residues. The CDR3 protein is CASSLGMGEAFF. The DNA for the CDR3 is TGTGCCAGCAGCCTGGGGATGGGTGAAGCTTTCTTT.

The gene calls are TRBV6-2 or TRBV6-3 and TRBJ2-3, with 13 positions matching TRBD2. This CDR3 has 17 amino acids. Germline loops: CDR1 MNHEY, CDR2 SVGEGT. V gave up 5 bases and J gave up 2 bases; unmatched junction bases: 7. The CDR3 spells CASSAGLAGDNTDTQYF. In nucleotides, the CDR3 is TGTGCCAGCAGTGCCGGACTAGCGGGGGATAACACAGATACGCAGTATTTT.